This T cell receptor beta chain derives from a study of CD8 T cells in Susac syndrome. After extraction with the RNeasy kit, roughly 0.45 to 1 ug of the RNA was reverse transcribed using random hexamers. Each CDR3 protein is one row after TCRdb ran MiXCR on the immunoSEQ multiplex PCR reads. Among about 52,000 distinct CDR3 sequences, approximately 93% were seen once, and the ten largest hold around 0.49%. Germline V CDR1 and CDR2: SEHNR, FQNEAQ (reference sequence). Trimming removed 6 bases at V and 0 bases at J, with 9 bases between. The CDR3 is 15 amino acids. Both CD4+ and CD8+ T cells were negatively isolated, and TEMRA cells underwent FACS enrichment.

The TCR originated in a human donor with multiple sclerosis. The chain joins TRBV7-9 to TRBJ1-6; D is unresolved. Sequencing input: CD8+ T cells from PBMCs. The CDR3 loop is CASSPDSSYNSPLHF. The CDR3 nucleotides are TGTGCCAGCAGTCCCGATAGCTCCTATAATTCACCCCTCCACTTT.